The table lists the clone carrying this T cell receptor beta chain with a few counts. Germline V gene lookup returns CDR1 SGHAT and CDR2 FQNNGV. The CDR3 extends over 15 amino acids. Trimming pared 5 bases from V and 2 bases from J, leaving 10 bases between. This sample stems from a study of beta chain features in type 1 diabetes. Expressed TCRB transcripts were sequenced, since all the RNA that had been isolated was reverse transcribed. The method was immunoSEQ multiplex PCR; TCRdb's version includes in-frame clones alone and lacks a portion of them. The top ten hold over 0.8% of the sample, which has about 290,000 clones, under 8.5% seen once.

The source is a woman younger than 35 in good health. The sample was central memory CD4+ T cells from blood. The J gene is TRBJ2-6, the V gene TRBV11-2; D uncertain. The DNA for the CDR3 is TGTGCCAGCAGCCCCTCCCGTGCTGGGGCCAACGTCCTGACTTTC. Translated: CASSPSRAGANVLTF.